This note documents a single T cell receptor beta chain sequence. What this receptor recognizes is not known. Per-base quality was not reported, and no clone a single base away is much larger than it. Patients with autoimmune disease history or receiving systemic immunosuppression were excluded from the trial. In every dose cohort, peripheral blood was drawn for TCR sequencing at baseline, cycle 4 day 1, and cycle 7 day 1. Samples were obtained from an open-label, multicenter, first-in-human phase I dose-escalation trial of ivuxolimab. Adults with locally advanced or metastatic head and neck squamous cell, hepatocellular, melanoma or renal cell carcinoma were enrolled in the trial. Before TCR sequencing, CD4+ T cells and CD8+ T cells from peripheral blood were sorted into separate populations. For sequencing of the TCRbeta CDR3 region, genomic DNA was extracted from the sorted cells. The immunoSEQ Assay was used to sequence the TCRbeta CDR3 regions. In its TCRdb copy, this immuneACCESS table keeps in-frame sequences only and misses some clones. Where compared with another copy, unresolved V genes explain less than half of these, and the others have no known cause. The table for this sample lists approximately 60,000 clones; more than 75% of them were counted only once. 2% to 3% of the sample is held by the ten biggest clonotypes.

Trimming leaves V shorter by 6 bases and J shorter by 4 bases, with the junction holding 4 bases beyond the gene matches. The germline V gene supplies CDR1 MNHNS and CDR2 SASEGT. The CDR3 runs 13 residues from the cysteine to the phenylalanine. Only the CDR3 DNA stays, 39 bases, in frame from base 1. The data originate from a study of OX40 agonist ivuxolimab in advanced cancers. For the study in its entirety: Ivuxolimab was a fully human IgG2 agonistic monoclonal antibody targeting the costimulatory receptor OX40 (CD134). Intravenous ivuxolimab was administered to patients every 2 weeks at six dose levels: 0.01, 0.1, 0.3, 1.5, 3 and 10 mg/kg. Of the approximately 54 patients in dose escalation, some 19 had hepatocellular carcinoma, about 15 had melanoma, 9 had renal cell carcinoma and 9 had head and neck cancer. The paper reports the monotherapy dose-escalation portion (N of about 56 patients) of the phase I ivuxolimab trial. Three dose-escalation patients achieved partial responses, one with hepatocellular carcinoma and two with cutaneous melanoma. The dose-escalation cohort was over 70% male with a mean age of roughly 60 years, ranging from 23 to 79. Peripheral TCRbeta sequencing aimed to test whether ivuxolimab altered TCR sequence diversity and caused clonal T-cell expansion. Patients were allowed to have had prior anti-PD-1, anti-PD-L1 or anti-CTLA-4 therapy, and around 40% of the dose-escalation patients had previously received checkpoint inhibitors.

What the study reported, not specific to this receptor: Which antigens the clonally expanded peripheral T cells were specific for was not determined. After ivuxolimab, CD8+ T cells had more expanded clones than CD4+ T cells on average. Low levels of normalized T-cell clonal expansion were also seen in some patients who did not respond. At doses of 0.1 to 3.0 mg/kg, clonal expansion of both CD4+ and CD8+ blood T cells was observed from baseline to week 6. In partial responders in the 0.1-3.0 mg/kg groups, normalized peripheral clonal expansion was found to be among the lowest, especially among CD8+ T cells.

The sequence joins TRBV6-1 to TRBJ2-5, with 8 central nucleotides matching TRBD1. The receptor was derived from an adult with an advanced solid tumor such as melanoma, head and neck, liver or kidney cancer. The starting material was CD4+ or CD8+ T cells sorted from blood, obtained in a trial of the OX40 agonist ivuxolimab. The nucleotides are TGTGCCAGCAGCCGACAGGGGCGAGAGACCCAGTACTTC. The resulting protein is CASSRQGRETQYF.